This T cell receptor beta chain is from a study of T-cell memory formation after mild COVID-19. The authors produced TCR alpha and TCR beta cDNA libraries with sample barcodes and UMIs by 5'RACE using constant-segment primers. MiXCR, applied by TCRdb to the 5' RACE reads, yields one record per CDR3 protein. Among 350,000 to 500,000 distinct CDR3 sequences listed, 20% to 25% were seen once. This clonotype was seen a handful of times. What it binds is not known. Losses at the gene ends were 4 bases for V and 5 bases for J; bases not matched to a gene: 0. CDR3 length equals 13 residues. Study-wide findings and caveats: The study found balanced CD4/CD8 in clones contracting day 15 to 85 and a CD4+ lean in later expanders. Chiefly within CM and EM were the contracting CD4+ clones; CD8+ ones were within EMRA. Second-wave clones with a day 37 peak had unconfirmed SARS-CoV-2 specificity.

This chain connects TRBV12-3 or TRBV12-4 to TRBJ1-5; 9 nucleotides align to TRBD1. The clonotype originates from an adult woman who had mild COVID-19 (a few samples of this study predate the infection). Cell type and time point are not known. The sequenced sample was PBMCs or a T cell subset sorted from them (not recorded which). CDR3 DNA: TGTGCCAGCAGTTGGGACAGGGATCAGCCCCAGCATTTT. This sequence encodes CASSWDRDQPQHF.